This passage covers 29 T cell receptor beta chains from one sample sequenced in a study of blood T cells in healthy people across ages. Alongside a J-beta primer mix, a sample-barcoded 5' primer served in a second PCR lasting about 7 to 12 cycles. TCRdb processed the 5' RACE reads anew with MiXCR; each CDR3 protein has one entry. The table lists around 1.1 million distinct CDR3 sequences, about two fifths of them singletons, with around 12% in the top ten. Material for sequencing was blood. Source of these receptors: a man between 18 and 35 years old in good health.

This clonotype has just a few counts. The chain employs TRBV27 and TRBJ1-5; maybe TRBD1 (6 bases). Trimming took off 11 bases at V and 5 bases at J, with 13 bases between the two ends. From germline, CDR1 is MNHEY and CDR2 SMNVEV (reference sequence). The CDR3 is made up of 12 amino acids. CDR3 sequence reads: CASGQQDQPQHF. The DNA for the CDR3 is TGTGCCTCTGGACAGCAGGATCAGCCCCAGCATTTT.

This clonotype occurred a few times. The chain is built from TRBV9 and TRBJ2-1, with 9 positions matching TRBD2. The V gene end was trimmed by 1 base and the J gene end by 3 bases; junction bases not matched to a gene: 5. The CDR3 length is 16 residues. CDR1 and CDR2 from the germline V gene are SGDLS and YYNGEE. Here the CDR3 reads CASSVSGGGDYNEQFF. In nucleotides, the CDR3 is TGTGCCAGCAGCGTATCGGGCGGGGGGGACTACAATGAGCAGTTCTTC.

The gene calls are TRBV5-3 and TRBJ2-1; the match to TRBD2 covers 8 bases. TRBV5-3 is flagged as an ORF with uncertain function. CDR3 size: 17 residues. With 1 base clipped from V and 7 bases from J, the junction kept 13 bases outside the gene matches. This CDR3 reads CARSLWTSPGSGNEQFF. CDR3 in DNA: TGTGCCAGAAGCTTGTGGACTAGCCCGGGCTCGGGGAATGAGCAGTTCTTC.

The gene calls are TRBV6-6 and TRBJ2-3; D call uncertain. The CDR3 is made up of 14 amino acids. The germline gives CDR1 MNHNY, CDR2 SVGAGI (reference sequence). V lost 5 bases and J 2 bases, leaving 11 bases between the germline ends. CDR3 in DNA: TGTGCCAGCAGTACTGGCACACTCACAGATACGCAGTATTTT. It is translated as CASSTGTLTDTQYF.

The chain links TRBV4-1 to TRBJ2-1; D is undetermined. The germline CDR1 and CDR2 sequences are MGHRA and YSYEKL. The CDR3 is made up of 16 amino acids. Trimming took off 0 bases at V and 1 base at J, with 10 bases between the two ends. The CDR3 nucleotides read TGCGCCAGCAGCCAAGATGGGGTTGGGTCCTACAATGAGCAGTTCTTC. Its translation is CASSQDGVGSYNEQFF.

The chain joins TRBV12-3 or TRBV12-4 to TRBJ2-2, with D perhaps TRBD2 (5 bases). V was pared by 7 bases and J by 7 bases, with 7 bases between. This CDR3 is 11 amino acids long. DNA of the CDR3: TGTGCCAGCACCAGCGGCGGGGAGCTGTTTTTT. Protein: CASTSGGELFF.

This clonotype showed up just a few times. A junction boundary mismatches the germline segment, possibly from a read error. The J gene is TRBJ1-2, the V gene TRBV10-3; TRBD1 agrees at 9 bases. Germline loops: CDR1 ENHRY, CDR2 SYGVKD. The CDR3 is made up of 17 amino acids. The CDR3 DNA follows: TGTGCCATCAGTGACCGCTCACCGGGACAGGGCAACTATGTCTACACCTTC. This codes for CAISDRSPGQGNYVYTF.

Regarding this clonotype: Its ends do not fully match the called genes, so a read error is possible. This rearrangement joins TRBV20-1 to TRBJ1-2, with a possible D match to TRBD1 (6 bases). This CDR3 is 12 amino acids long. Germline V CDR1 and CDR2: DFQATT, SNEGSKA (reference sequence). The CDR3 sequence: CSTRGAADGYTF. DNA for the CDR3: TGCAGTACTAGGGGGGCAGCCGATGGCTACACCTTC.

The chain carries TRBV4-1 and TRBJ2-3, with D perhaps matching TRBD1 (5 bases). The V gene lost 3 bases and the J gene lost 0 bases, with 28 bases spanning the gap. This CDR3 spans 21 amino acids. From germline, CDR1 is MGHRA and CDR2 YSYEKL. The chain's CDR3 is CASSQPRYPAPDRPSTDTQYF. CDR3 sequence (DNA): TGCGCCAGCAGCCAGCCCCGTTACCCCGCTCCCGACAGACCTAGCACAGATACGCAGTATTTT.

This clonotype has a handful of counts. The chain employs TRBV18 and TRBJ2-5, with D perhaps matching TRBD1 or TRBD2 (5 bases each). Gene TRBJ2-7 matches the end of the DNA better, so the J call may be wrong. This CDR3 has 13 amino acids. Per germline, CDR1 KGHSH and CDR2 LQKENI. The CDR3: CASSPRGDGEQYF. In DNA, the CDR3 is TGTGCCAGCTCACCAAGAGGGGATGGCGAGCAGTACTTC.

In DNA, the CDR3 is TGTGCCAGCAGCCCACGGGCAGGGGTAAATGAAAAACTGTTTTTT. This sequence encodes CASSPRAGVNEKLFF. The V call is TRBV12-3 or TRBV12-4, the J call TRBJ1-4; tentative D call: TRBD1 (6 bases). CDR3 length: 15 amino acids. V lost 6 bases and J lost 5, with 16 bases in between.

This rearrangement joins TRBV4-3 to TRBJ2-3; D not certain. Germline lookup yields CDR1 LGHNA and CDR2 YSLEER. Between the trimmed V and J ends, which lost 0 bases and 1 base, there was a span of 8 bases. CDR3 length equals 15 residues. The CDR3 DNA reads as TGCGCCAGCAGCCAAGAACCACTCCGCACAGATACGCAGTATTTT. Translated, it gives CASSQEPLRTDTQYF.

The V call is TRBV19, the J call TRBJ1-1, with D maybe TRBD1 (6 bases). Trimming took 5 bases from V and 4 from J, leaving 11 bases between them. This CDR3 has 13 amino acids. Germline V gives CDR1 LNHDA, CDR2 SQIVND (reference sequence). CDR3 region: CASSGGGLTEAFF. The CDR3 DNA follows: TGTGCCAGTAGTGGGGGGGGCCTCACTGAAGCTTTCTTT.

This clonotype was observed a single time. For the CDR3, the DNA is TGTGCCAGCAGTCCTTACGGTGGAAACACCATATATTTT. Residues: CASSPYGGNTIYF. The V and J genes are TRBV27 and TRBJ1-3; D gene unclear. Germline V gives CDR1 MNHEY, CDR2 SMNVEV (reference sequence). This CDR3 spans 13 amino acids. Trimming removed 5 bases from V and 3 bases from J, with 8 bases in between.

V gene TRBV20-1 combines with J gene TRBJ2-5, with D possibly TRBD2 on 6 matching bases. Trimming cost V 0 bases and J 11 bases, with 19 bases left between them. The CDR3 covers 14 residues. The germline V gene has CDR1 DFQATT and CDR2 SNEGSKA (reference sequence). CDR3 nucleotides: TGCAGTGCTAGAGAAGCGGGCGAGCCGTTGGGGCAGTACTTC. Translated, it gives CSAREAGEPLGQYF.

This chain joins TRBV2 and TRBJ2-3, with TRBD2 identical over 12 bases. J gave up 2 bases and V 5 bases, and 8 bases lay outside the gene matches. The CDR3 contains 17 residues. Germline CDR1 is SNHLY and CDR2 is FYNNEI. In nucleotides, the CDR3 is TGTGCCAGCAGTTGGGGAACTAGCGGGGGGTACACAGATACGCAGTATTTT. This gives the protein CASSWGTSGGYTDTQYF.

This clonotype has a count of ten or more. The V and J genes are TRBV12-3 or TRBV12-4 and TRBJ2-3; D ambiguous. CDR3 length: 13 residues. Trimming shortened V by 0 bases and J by 6 bases, and 7 bases separated the two germline ends. In DNA, the CDR3 is TGTGCCAGCAGTTTAGCGCAGTCGGATACGCAGTATTTT. This gives the protein CASSLAQSDTQYF.

The rearrangement links TRBV4-2 to TRBJ2-1; either TRBD1 or TRBD2 may fit D (5 bases each). The CDR3 contains 11 residues. Germline CDR1 and CDR2: LGHNA and YNFKEQ. Trimming took off 3 bases at V and 8 bases at J, with 5 bases between the two ends. DNA of the CDR3: TGTGCCAGCAGCCAGGGACATGAGCAGTTCTTC. Translated: CASSQGHEQFF.

The V call is TRBV4-2, the J call TRBJ1-2, with D possibly being TRBD1 (5 bases). The germline V gene encodes CDR1 LGHNA and CDR2 YNFKEQ. This CDR3 has 17 amino acids. Trimming removed 0 bases at V and 6 bases at J, with 20 bases between. CDR3 protein: CASSQDPSGPKGNGYTF. The CDR3 DNA reads TGTGCCAGCAGCCAAGACCCGTCCGGCCCTAAGGGGAATGGCTACACCTTC.

The chain employs TRBV20-1 and TRBJ1-2; TRBD1 might be the D (6 bases). From germline, CDR1 is DFQATT and CDR2 SNEGSKA (reference sequence). V was clipped by 5 bases and J by 1 base, with 11 bases between them. This CDR3 comprises 13 residues. The CDR3 sequence is CSAGQSLNYGYTF. In nucleotides, the CDR3 is TGCAGTGCTGGACAGTCTCTTAACTATGGCTACACCTTC.

The chain joins TRBV20-1 to TRBJ2-1, with 10 bases lining up with TRBD1. This CDR3 is 16 amino acids long. Germline V gene data show CDR1 as DFQATT and CDR2 as SNEGSKA (reference sequence). V lost 3 bases, J lost 7 bases, and 12 bases stayed unmatched. The CDR3 spells CSASRDRGKLRNEQFF. CDR3 DNA sequence: TGCAGTGCTAGCCGGGACAGGGGAAAATTGAGGAATGAGCAGTTCTTC.

The chain links TRBV7-2 to TRBJ2-5; D might be TRBD1 (6 bases). The V gene lost 2 bases and the J gene lost 3 bases, with 13 bases spanning the gap. CDR1 is SGHTA and CDR2 is FQGNSA in the germline V gene. This CDR3 is 15 amino acids long. CDR3 nucleotide sequence: TGTGCCAGCAGCTTAACAGGGTCAAGGGAAGAGACCCAGTACTTC. This translates into CASSLTGSREETQYF.

This sequence joins TRBV6-6 and TRBJ1-2; perhaps TRBD1 as D (6 bases). Trimming took off 6 bases at V and 1 base at J, with 15 bases between the two ends. Germline lookup yields CDR1 MNHNY and CDR2 SVGAGI (reference sequence). The CDR3 spans 15 residues. The CDR3 DNA is TGTGCCAGCAGCCAGACAGGATCCTTTAACTATGGCTACACCTTC. This sequence encodes CASSQTGSFNYGYTF.

The chain joins TRBV14 to TRBJ1-1; no firm D call. V lost 2 bases, J lost 5 bases, and 3 bases lay in between. CDR1 and CDR2 (germline): SGHDN, FVKESK. This CDR3 is 11 amino acids long. The CDR3 is CASSQWTEAFF. CDR3 nucleotide sequence: TGTGCCAGCAGCCAATGGACTGAAGCTTTCTTT.

This clonotype has only a few counts. The rearrangement joins TRBV7-9 to TRBJ2-1; no firm D call. The CDR3 loop spans 13 amino acids. Germline CDR1 reads SEHNR; CDR2 reads FQNEAQ (reference sequence). V lost 0 bases and J lost 12, with 12 bases in between. The CDR3 nucleotides are TGTGCCAGCAGCTTAGCTTCTCAGATTGGGCAGTTCTTC. This encodes CASSLASQIGQFF.

This clonotype was observed a handful of times. V and J are TRBV20-1 and TRBJ2-2; the D gene is possibly TRBD1 (5 bases). V was shortened by 2 bases and J by 5 bases, with 15 bases between the two germline ends. Germline lookup yields CDR1 DFQATT and CDR2 SNEGSKA (reference sequence). There are 15 residues in the CDR3. CDR3 amino acids: CSARHQGFRTGELFF. For the CDR3, the DNA is TGCAGTGCTAGACACCAGGGTTTTCGGACCGGGGAGCTGTTTTTT.

The V call is TRBV25-1, the J call TRBJ1-1; weak D call: TRBD1 (5 bases). The CDR3 sequence is 15 residues long. V was trimmed by 4 bases and J by 3 bases, leaving 15 bases between them. Germline V lookup: CDR1 MGHDK, CDR2 SYGVNS. CDR3 DNA: TGTGCCAGCAGTGGGGGTGGGGGGGAGGACACTGAAGCTTTCTTT. Protein: CASSGGGGEDTEAFF.

The J gene is TRBJ1-1, the V gene TRBV6-5; D is uncertain. V dropped 7 bases and J dropped 1 base, with 13 bases sitting between them. This CDR3 region has 14 residues. Germline V gene lookup returns CDR1 MNHEY and CDR2 SVGAGI. CDR3 nucleotide sequence: TGTGCCAGCACCCTTGCAGGCCGGAACACTGAAGCTTTCTTT. It specifies CASTLAGRNTEAFF.

This clonotype has a single count. The chain uses TRBV12-3 or TRBV12-4 and TRBJ2-3; 9 bases are shared with TRBD2. The CDR3 extends over 16 amino acids. The V gene end was trimmed by 4 bases and the J gene end by 2 bases; junction bases not matched to a gene: 7. This CDR3 is CASSSRAGGTTDTQYF. The DNA for the CDR3 is TGTGCCAGCAGTTCTCGAGCGGGGGGCACCACAGATACGCAGTATTTT.